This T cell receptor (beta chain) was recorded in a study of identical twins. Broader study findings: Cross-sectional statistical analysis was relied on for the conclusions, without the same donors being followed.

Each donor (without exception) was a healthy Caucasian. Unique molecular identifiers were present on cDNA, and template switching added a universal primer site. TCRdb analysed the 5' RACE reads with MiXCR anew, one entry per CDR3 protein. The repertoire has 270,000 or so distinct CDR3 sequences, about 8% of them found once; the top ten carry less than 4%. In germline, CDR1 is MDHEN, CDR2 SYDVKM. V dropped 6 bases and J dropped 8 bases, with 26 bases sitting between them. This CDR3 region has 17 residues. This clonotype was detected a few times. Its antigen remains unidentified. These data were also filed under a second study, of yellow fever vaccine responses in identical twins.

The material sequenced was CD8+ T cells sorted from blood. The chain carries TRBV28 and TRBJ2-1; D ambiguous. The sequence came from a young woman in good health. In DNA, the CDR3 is TGTGCCAGCAGATTCAGGCCCAGTGGCCCGAGGAGCGATGAGCAGTTCTTC. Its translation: CASRFRPSGPRSDEQFF.